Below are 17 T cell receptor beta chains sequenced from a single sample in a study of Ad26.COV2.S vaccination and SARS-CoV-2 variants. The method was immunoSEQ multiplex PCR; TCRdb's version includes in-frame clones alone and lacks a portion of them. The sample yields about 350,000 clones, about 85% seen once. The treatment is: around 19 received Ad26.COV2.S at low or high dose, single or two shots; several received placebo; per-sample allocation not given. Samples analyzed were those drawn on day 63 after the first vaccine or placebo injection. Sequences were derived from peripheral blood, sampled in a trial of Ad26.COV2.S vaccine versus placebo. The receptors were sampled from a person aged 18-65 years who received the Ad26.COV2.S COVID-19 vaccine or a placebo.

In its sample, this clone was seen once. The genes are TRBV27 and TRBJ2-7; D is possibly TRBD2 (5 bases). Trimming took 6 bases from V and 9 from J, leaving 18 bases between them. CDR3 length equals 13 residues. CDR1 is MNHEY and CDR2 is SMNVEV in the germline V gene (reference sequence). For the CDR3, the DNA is TGTGCCAGCAGGACTACAAGGGCAATGACGCAGTACTTC. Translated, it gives CASRTTRAMTQYF.

DNA for the CDR3: TGTGCCAGTAGTATCGGGCCGGGTGGGTCGAACTATGGCTACACCTTC. This gives the protein CASSIGPGGSNYGYTF. The chain combines TRBV19 with TRBJ1-2; D is ambiguous. Germline lookup yields CDR1 LNHDA and CDR2 SQIVND (reference sequence). The CDR3 contains 16 residues. V was cut by 3 bases and J by 2 bases, with 16 bases left in between.

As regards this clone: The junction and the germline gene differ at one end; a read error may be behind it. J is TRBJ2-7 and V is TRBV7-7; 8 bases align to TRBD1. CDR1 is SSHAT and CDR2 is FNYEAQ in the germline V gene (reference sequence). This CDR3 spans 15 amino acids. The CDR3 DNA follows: TGTGCTAGCAGCTTCCCGGACAGGGTCTCCTACGAGCAGTACTTC. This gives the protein CASSFPDRVSYEQYF. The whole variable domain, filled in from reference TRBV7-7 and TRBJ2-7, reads GAGVSQSPRYKVTKRGQDVTLRCDPISSHATLYWYQQALGQGPEFLTYFNYEAQPDKSGLPSDRFSAERPEGSISTLTIQRTEQRDSAMYRCASSFPDRVSYEQYFGPGTRLTVT.

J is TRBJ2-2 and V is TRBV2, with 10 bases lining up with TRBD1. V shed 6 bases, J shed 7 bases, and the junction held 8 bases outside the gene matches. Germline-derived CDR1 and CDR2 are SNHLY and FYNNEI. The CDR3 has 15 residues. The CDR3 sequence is CASRALTGGIGELFF. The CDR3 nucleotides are TGTGCCAGCAGGGCCTTGACAGGGGGCATCGGGGAGCTGTTTTTT.

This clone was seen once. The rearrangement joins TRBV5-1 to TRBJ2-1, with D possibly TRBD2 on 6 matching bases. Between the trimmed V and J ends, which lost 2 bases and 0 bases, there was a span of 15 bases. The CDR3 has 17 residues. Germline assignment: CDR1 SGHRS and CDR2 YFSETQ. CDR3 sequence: CASSFGVGGSSYNEQFF. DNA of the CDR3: TGCGCCAGCAGCTTTGGTGTGGGGGGAAGCTCCTACAATGAGCAGTTCTTC.

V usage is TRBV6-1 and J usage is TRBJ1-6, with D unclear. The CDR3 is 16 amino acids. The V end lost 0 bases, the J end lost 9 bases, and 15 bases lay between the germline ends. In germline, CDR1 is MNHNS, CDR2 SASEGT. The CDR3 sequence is CASSEAPWDGSSPLHF. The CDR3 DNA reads TGTGCCAGCAGTGAAGCGCCCTGGGATGGAAGTTCACCCCTCCACTTT.

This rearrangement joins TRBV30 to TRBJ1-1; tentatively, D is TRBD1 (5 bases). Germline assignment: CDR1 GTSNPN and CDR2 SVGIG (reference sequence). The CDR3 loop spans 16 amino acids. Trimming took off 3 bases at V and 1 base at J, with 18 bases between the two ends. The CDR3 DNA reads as TGTGCCTGGAGAAAGGACACGGATGGGAAGAACACTGAAGCTTTCTTT. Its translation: CAWRKDTDGKNTEAFF.

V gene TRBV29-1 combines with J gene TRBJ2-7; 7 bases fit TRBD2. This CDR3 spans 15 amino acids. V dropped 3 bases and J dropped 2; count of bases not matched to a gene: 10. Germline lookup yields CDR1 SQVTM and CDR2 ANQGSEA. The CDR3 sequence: CSVEGHTAGAYEQYF. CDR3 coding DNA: TGCAGCGTTGAGGGGCATACGGCGGGGGCCTACGAGCAGTACTTC.

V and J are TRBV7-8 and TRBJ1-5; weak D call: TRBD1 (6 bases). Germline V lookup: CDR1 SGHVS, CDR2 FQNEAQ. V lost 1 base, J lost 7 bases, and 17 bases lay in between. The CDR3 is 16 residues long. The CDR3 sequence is CASSLDFRGAGQPQHF. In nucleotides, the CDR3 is TGTGCCAGCAGCTTAGATTTTCGGGGGGCAGGACAGCCCCAGCATTTT.

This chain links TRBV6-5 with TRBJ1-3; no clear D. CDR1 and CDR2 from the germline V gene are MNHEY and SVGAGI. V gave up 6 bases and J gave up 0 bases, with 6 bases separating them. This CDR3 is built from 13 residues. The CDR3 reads CASRELSGNTIYF. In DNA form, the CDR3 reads TGTGCCAGCAGAGAGCTCTCTGGAAACACCATATATTTT.

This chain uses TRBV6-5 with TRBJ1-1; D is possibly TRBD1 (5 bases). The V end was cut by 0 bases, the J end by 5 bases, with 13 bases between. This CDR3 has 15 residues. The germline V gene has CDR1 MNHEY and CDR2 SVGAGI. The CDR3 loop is CASSYSKQGWTEAFF. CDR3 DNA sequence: TGTGCCAGCAGTTACTCGAAGCAGGGTTGGACTGAAGCTTTCTTT.

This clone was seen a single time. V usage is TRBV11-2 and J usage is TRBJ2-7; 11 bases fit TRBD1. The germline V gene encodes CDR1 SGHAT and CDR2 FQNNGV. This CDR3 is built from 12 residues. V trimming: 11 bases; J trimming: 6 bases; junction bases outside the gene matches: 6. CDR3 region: CAGDRGVFEQYF. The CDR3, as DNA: TGTGCCGGGGACAGGGGGGTTTTCGAGCAGTACTTC.

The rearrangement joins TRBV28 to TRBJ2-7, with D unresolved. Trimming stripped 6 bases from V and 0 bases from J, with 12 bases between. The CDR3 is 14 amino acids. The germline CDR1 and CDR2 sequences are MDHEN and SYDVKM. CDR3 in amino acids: CASRPLLSSYEQYF. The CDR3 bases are TGTGCCAGCAGACCGTTACTGAGCTCCTACGAGCAGTACTTC.

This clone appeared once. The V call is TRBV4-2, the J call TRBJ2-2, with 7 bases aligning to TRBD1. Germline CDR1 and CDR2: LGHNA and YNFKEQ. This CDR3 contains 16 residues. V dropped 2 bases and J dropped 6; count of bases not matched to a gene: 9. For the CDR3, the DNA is TGTGCCAGCAGCCAAAAGACAGGGAGTAGGGCCGGGGAGCTGTTTTTT. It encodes CASSQKTGSRAGELFF.

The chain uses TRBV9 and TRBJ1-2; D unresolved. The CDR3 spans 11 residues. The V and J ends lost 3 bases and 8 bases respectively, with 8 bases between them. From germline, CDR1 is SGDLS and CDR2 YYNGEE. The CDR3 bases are TGTGCCAGCAGCGGAGCCGGGGGCTACACCTTC. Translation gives CASSGAGGYTF.

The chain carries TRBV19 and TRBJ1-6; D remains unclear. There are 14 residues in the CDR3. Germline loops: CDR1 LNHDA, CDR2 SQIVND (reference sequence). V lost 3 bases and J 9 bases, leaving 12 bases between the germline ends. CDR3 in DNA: TGTGCCAGTAGTATCAAGGGTCTGAGTTCACCCCTCCACTTT. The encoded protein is CASSIKGLSSPLHF.

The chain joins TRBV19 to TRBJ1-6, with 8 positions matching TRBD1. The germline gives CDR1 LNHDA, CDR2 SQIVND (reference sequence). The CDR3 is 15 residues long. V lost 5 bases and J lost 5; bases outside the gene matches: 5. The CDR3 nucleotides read TGTGCCAGTAGTCTCCGGACAGGGAATAATTCACCCCTCCACTTT. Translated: CASSLRTGNNSPLHF.